What follows describes a single T cell receptor (beta chain). The data stem from a study of OX40 agonist ivuxolimab in advanced cancers. Overall study: Patients received ivuxolimab, an agonistic anti-OX40 (CD134) antibody. Ivuxolimab was delivered to patients intravenously every 2 weeks at doses spanning 0.01 to 10 mg/kg. Three patients responded partially, comprising one with hepatocellular carcinoma and two with cutaneous melanoma. Patients were roughly 81% male with ages roughly 20 to 90, mean about 65.

Per the germline V gene, CDR1 is SGHNT and CDR2 is YYREEE (reference sequence). The CDR3 totals 12 residues. With V trimmed by 4 bases and J by 6 bases, 3 bases remained unmatched. Libraries were prepared by immunoSEQ multiplex PCR; TCRdb keeps only in-frame clonotypes and omits some of them. This sample has 81,000 or so clones, with 88% found just once. This receptor was obtained from an adult with an advanced solid tumor such as melanoma, head and neck, liver or kidney cancer. The V call is TRBV5-4, the J call TRBJ2-5, with 7 bases matching TRBD2. This specimen consisted of CD4+ or CD8+ T cells sorted from blood, obtained in a trial of the OX40 agonist ivuxolimab. In nucleotides, the CDR3 is TGTGCCAGCAGCCCGGGGGGTAAGACCCAGTACTTC. Its protein product is CASSPGGKTQYF. The variable domain in full, with the rest retrieved from reference TRBV5-4 and TRBJ2-5, is ETGVTQSPTHLIKTRGQQVTLRCSSQSGHNTVSWYQQALGQGPQFIFQYYREEENGRGNFPPRFSGLQFPNYSSELNVNALELDDSALYLCASSPGGKTQYFGPGTRLLVL.